This paragraph covers one T cell receptor beta chain sequence. What it binds is unknown. V gave up 1 base and J gave up 0 bases, with 10 bases separating them. The CDR3 loop spans 16 amino acids. CDR1 and CDR2 (germline): MGHRA, YSYEKL. This table comes from immunoSEQ multiplex PCR, and its TCRdb copy is limited to in-frame clones, with some not included. This repertoire shows some 1,100,000 clones, approximately 80% found once; its top ten account for roughly 0.56%. Adult Caucasians living in Nashville, Tennessee made up all of the donors. These data are taken from a study of shared clonotypes between healthy human individuals. Study-level background: The study used three CD4 naive, three CD4 memory, two CD8 naive and one CD8 memory plate per donor. Study-wide points: Non-shared clonotypes showed lower generation probabilities than clonotypes common to all four donors. Genetic and exposure-history diversity was limited by the few donors.

This clonotype was obtained from a man younger than 30 in good health. Some clones in this sample may be carry-over from other donors' samples. Sequencing used memory CD4+ T cells from PBMCs. Subset noted: CD45RA-negative fraction. This chain links TRBV4-1 with TRBJ1-5, with D tentatively TRBD1 (6 bases). In DNA, the CDR3 is TGCGCCAGCAGCCAAGGGACAGCTGATAGCAATCAGCCCCAGCATTTT. It yields the protein CASSQGTADSNQPQHF.